This T cell receptor beta chain came from a study of blood T cell repertoires in COVID-19. Overall study: The cDNA or gDNA used as material had been derived from T cells, B-cell-depleted T cells, or PBMCs.

The J segment lost 5 bases and the V segment lost 1 base, leaving 5 bases of the junction unmatched. The CDR3 is 15 residues long. The germline CDR1 and CDR2 sequences are SGHKS and YYEKEE (reference sequence). Per the original data handling: Cell counts per sample came from amplifying reference gene primers. The assay was immunoSEQ multiplex PCR, and TCRdb's table has in-frame clones only and misses some. The DNA gave D and trimming, while V, J and clone size come from that table. The top ten clones hold about a tenth of a sample with about 70,000 clones, roughly 91% of them seen once. V and J are TRBV5-5 and TRBJ2-5; 10 bases map to TRBD2. What was sequenced was peripheral blood. The receptor's source is a woman aged 18-35 years with acute or convalescent COVID-19. Written as DNA, the CDR3 is TGTGCCAGCAGCTTGAGCGGGAGGGATGGGGAGACCCAGTACTTC. It encodes CASSLSGRDGETQYF.